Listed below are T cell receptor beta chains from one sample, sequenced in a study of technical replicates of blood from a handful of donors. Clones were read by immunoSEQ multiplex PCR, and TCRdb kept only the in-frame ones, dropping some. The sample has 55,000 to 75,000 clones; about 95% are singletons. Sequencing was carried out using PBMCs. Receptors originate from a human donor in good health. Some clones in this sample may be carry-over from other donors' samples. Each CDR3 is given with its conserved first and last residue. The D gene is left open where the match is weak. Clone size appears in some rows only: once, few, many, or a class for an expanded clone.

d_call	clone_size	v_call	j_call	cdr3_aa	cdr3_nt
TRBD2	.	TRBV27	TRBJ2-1	CASSRGLADYNEQFF	TGTGCCAGCTCTAGGGGACTAGCCGACTACAATGAGCAGTTCTTC
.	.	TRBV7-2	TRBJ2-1	CASSSQRNNEQFF	TGTGCCAGCAGCTCCCAGCGGAACAATGAGCAGTTCTTC
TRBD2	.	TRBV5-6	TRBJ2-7	CASRREHYEQYF	TGTGCCAGCAGGCGGGAGCACTACGAGCAGTACTTC
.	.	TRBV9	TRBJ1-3	CASSAIGNTIYF	TGTGCCAGCAGCGCTATTGGAAACACCATATATTTT
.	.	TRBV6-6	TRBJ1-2	CASTGRSGNYGYTF	TGTGCCAGCACTGGAAGATCAGGGAACTATGGCTACACCTTC
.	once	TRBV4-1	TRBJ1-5	CASSQDPGVGQPQHF	TGCGCCAGCAGCCAAGATCCCGGGGTAGGGCAGCCCCAGCATTTT
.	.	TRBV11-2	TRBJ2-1	CASSLGRQYNEQFF	TGTGCCAGCAGCTTAGGGCGGCAATACAATGAGCAGTTCTTC
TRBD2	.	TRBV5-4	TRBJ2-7	CASSSQLAGGLYEQYF	TGTGCCAGCAGCTCGCAACTAGCGGGGGGGTTGTACGAGCAGTACTTC
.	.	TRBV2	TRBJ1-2	CASSEGLVANYDYTF	TGTGCCAGCAGTGAAGGTCTGGTTGCTAACTATGACTACACCTTC
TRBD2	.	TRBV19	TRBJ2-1	CASSGLAGARGNEQFF	TGTGCCAGCAGCGGGCTAGCGGGGGCCCGGGGGAATGAGCAGTTCTTC
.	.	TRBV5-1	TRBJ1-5	CASSPGTRNQPQHF	TGCGCCAGCAGCCCCGGGACAAGGAATCAGCCCCAGCATTTT
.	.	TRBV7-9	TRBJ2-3	CASSPRYRDTQYF	TGTGCCAGCAGCCCCCGATACAGAGATACGCAGTATTTT
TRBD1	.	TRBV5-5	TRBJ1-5	CASSPTGDQPQHF	TGTGCCAGCAGCCCGACAGGGGATCAGCCCCAGCATTTT
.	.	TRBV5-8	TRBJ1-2	CASSLTEYYGYTF	TGTGCCAGCAGCTTGACAGAATACTATGGCTACACCTTC
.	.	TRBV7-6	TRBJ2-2	CASSLEPSQTGELFF	TGTGCCAGCAGCTTAGAGCCTAGCCAAACCGGGGAGCTGTTTTTT
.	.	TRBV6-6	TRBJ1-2	CASTYDSYGYTF	TGTGCCAGCACCTACGACAGCTATGGCTACACCTTC